The following is a TCR beta chain sequence with its context. This clone was observed a handful of times. Its target antigen remains unknown. One base away there is no much larger clone; base qualities are not given. The data originate from a study of cytotoxic CD8 clonotypes in ibrutinib-treated CLL (dated by TCRdb to the early 2020s). Looking at the study overall: In this cohort, approximately 14 patients were treatment-naive and ten to eleven were relapsed/refractory, while some 17 had unmutated IGHV. Responses were partial in 25 or so patients and complete in 2; after median 68 months follow-up, about 14 stayed in remission and about twelve progressed. The response samples were drawn at a median of approximately 11 months into treatment, with a range of roughly 6 to 40 months. On average, each sample had roughly 260,000 productive templates and more than 85,000 productive rearrangements. Longitudinal samples were obtainable from about 30% of the roughly 86 participants in the trial. Cryopreserved peripheral blood mononuclear cells were collected at three points: before therapy, at response, and at either sustained remission or disease progression. Patients were still on ibrutinib when every remission and progressive disease sample was collected. Findings and caveats that apply to the study as a whole: Sustained-remission and progressing patients did not have matched sampling times, and lymph node repertoires were not examined. Baseline clonality was found to be higher than that of age-matched healthy donors and was strongly correlated with circulating CD8+ T-cell counts. Public clonotypes were found to be uncommon and were observed to contract or remain stable during treatment; the increase in clonality was shown to reflect expansion of private clonotypes at ibrutinib response. Clonality increased at ibrutinib response, stayed stable in sustained remission, and fell back toward baseline at progression.

V lost 0 bases and J lost 8 bases; the stretch between them is 13 bases long. Including cysteine and phenylalanine, the CDR3 has 14 amino acids. Only the CDR3 DNA is retained, 42 bases long and in frame from the first base. Based on the germline V gene, the CDR1 and CDR2 sequences are SGHDN and FVKESK. For TCR beta library preparation, 1.5 to 2 micrograms of genomic DNA was extracted from cryopreserved PBMCs. Longitudinal blood samples from CLL patients on ibrutinib monotherapy were analyzed using high-throughput TCR beta sequencing. The patients took part in an open-label, single-center phase 2 trial of ibrutinib monotherapy. On a MiSeq, deep resolution sequencing aimed for a depth between 1 in 1 million and 1 in 200,000 T cells, with each clonotype covered around 10x on average. The immunoSEQ hsTCRB Kit was used to generate the TCR beta libraries. The authors' analysis ran thus. Data were analyzed with ImmunoSEQ Data Assistant and ImmunoSEQ Analyzer, with V, D and J genes assigned per IMGT definitions. Clonality was computed as one minus normalized Shannon entropy of productive rearrangement frequencies, ranging from 0 to 1. Only overrepresented clonotypes making up at least 0.05% of the repertoire of each patient were included in the public clonotype analysis. About a dozen repertoires from age-matched healthy donors, obtained from immuneACCESS, served as clonality controls. In TCRdb, the immuneACCESS table is reduced to in-frame sequences with V and J assigned. These tables do not hold every clone; where another copy was compared, an unresolved V gene accounts for under half, and the others remain unexplained. V and J calls plus clone size are reproduced from that table; the DNA served to infer D and trimming. Here the sample has over 130,000 clones; 80% occur a single time. 6.5% to 8% of the sample belongs to the ten largest clones.

Recombination connected TRBV14 to TRBJ1-2, with an unclear D gene assignment. This TCR derives from a human donor with chronic lymphocytic leukemia. The material sequenced was PBMCs, taken after 36 months of ibrutinib treatment. CDR3 protein: CASSQDLALLGYTF. The DNA sequence reads TGTGCCAGCAGCCAAGATTTGGCTTTGCTCGGCTACACCTTC. Supplemented by the reference TRBV14 and TRBJ1-2 proteins around the CDR3, the complete variable domain is EAGVTQFPSHSVIEKGQTVTLRCDPISGHDNLYWYRRVMGKEIKFLLHFVKESKQDESGMPNNRFLAERTGGTYSTLKVQPAELEDSGVYFCASSQDLALLGYTFGSGTRLTVV.